These 25 T cell receptor beta chains originate from one sample sequenced in a study of glioma-infiltrating T cells after dendritic cell vaccination. The data were produced by immunoSEQ multiplex PCR, yet TCRdb's version contains in-frame clones alone and is incomplete. The table lists about 50,000 clones, over 75% of them singletons. Sample: blood, taken before dendritic cell vaccination. Every receptor here comes from a human donor with glioblastoma.

This chain uses TRBV6-6 with TRBJ2-7; D call uncertain. The CDR3 consists of 14 residues. Germline CDR1 and CDR2: MNHNY and SVGAGI (reference sequence). Trimming removed 3 bases from V and 0 bases from J, with 9 bases in between. The CDR3 bases are TGTGCCAGCAGTTATTGGCCGAACTCCTACGAGCAGTACTTC. Protein product: CASSYWPNSYEQYF.

The gene calls are TRBV7-3 and TRBJ2-1; TRBD1 is a possible D gene (6 bases). V lost 5 bases to trimming and J lost 10 bases, with 24 bases between them. This CDR3 is built from 16 residues. Germline V gene sequence: CDR1 SGHTA, CDR2 FQGTGA. CDR3 bases: TGTGCCAGCAGCCCGACCCCGGGACACCGGGGAATCGAGCAGTTCTTC. Its translation is CASSPTPGHRGIEQFF.

The V gene is TRBV6-5, the J gene TRBJ2-7, with D unclear. The CDR3 loop spans 11 amino acids. V was trimmed by 4 bases and J by 4 bases, leaving 5 bases between them. Germline assignment: CDR1 MNHEY and CDR2 SVGAGI. The CDR3 DNA follows: TGTGCCAGCAGTTCCAGGTACGAGCAGTACTTC. Its translation is CASSSRYEQYF.

The rearrangement links TRBV7-9 to TRBJ1-2; maybe TRBD1 (6 bases). CDR3 size: 16 residues. CDR1 and CDR2 (germline): SEHNR, FQNEAQ (reference sequence). V lost 4 bases and J 1 base, leaving 16 bases between the germline ends. For the CDR3, the DNA is TGTGCCAGCAGCTCGACGCGGACAGACAGTAACTATGGCTACACCTTC. It encodes CASSSTRTDSNYGYTF.

This chain links TRBV23-1 with TRBJ2-7; TRBD1 agrees at 7 bases. TRBV23-1 is reported as an ORF; its role is uncertain. Trimming removed 4 bases from V and 0 bases from J; junction bases left unmatched: 0. The CDR3 is 13 amino acids. CDR3 sequence (DNA): TGCGCCAGCAGTCGGACAGGCTCCTACGAGCAGTACTTC. This gives the protein CASSRTGSYEQYF.

The CDR3 loop reads CAGPEYRGLQETQYF. CDR3 sequence (DNA): TGTGCCGGACCTGAATACAGGGGGCTTCAAGAGACCCAGTACTTC. The chain recombines TRBV27 with TRBJ2-5; 9 positions agree with TRBD1. The V gene end was trimmed by 11 bases and the J gene end by 2 bases; junction bases not matched to a gene: 12. This CDR3 has 15 residues. Germline V gene sequence: CDR1 MNHEY, CDR2 SMNVEV (reference sequence).

This sequence joins TRBV19 and TRBJ1-5, with 9 bases matching TRBD1. The CDR3 has 15 residues. V lost 4 bases to trimming and J lost 7 bases; unmatched junction nucleotides: 8. The germline V gene encodes CDR1 LNHDA and CDR2 SQIVND (reference sequence). DNA for the CDR3: TGTGCCAGTAGTACCGGGACAGGGCAGCACCAGCCCCAGCATTTT. It translates to CASSTGTGQHQPQHF.

The V and J genes are TRBV6-5 and TRBJ2-7; unclear D gene. The V and J ends lost 2 bases and 1 base respectively, with 9 bases between them. Germline V gene sequence: CDR1 MNHEY, CDR2 SVGAGI. The CDR3 length is 14 residues. The CDR3 DNA follows: TGTGCCAGCAGTTACGATCTCACATCCTACGAGCAGTACTTC. This gives the protein CASSYDLTSYEQYF.

J is TRBJ2-3 and V is TRBV9; the D is unclear. The V and J ends lost 0 bases and 9 bases respectively, with 8 bases between them. Germline CDR1 is SGDLS and CDR2 is YYNGEE. The CDR3 length is 12 residues. Here the CDR3 reads CASSVGEATQYF. The CDR3 nucleotides read TGTGCCAGCAGCGTAGGCGAAGCGACGCAGTATTTT.

A single count supports this clone. This chain connects TRBV18 to TRBJ2-2; 9 nucleotides match TRBD1. Germline loops: CDR1 KGHSH, CDR2 LQKENI. The CDR3 length is 15 residues. Trimming removed 6 bases from V and 5 bases from J; junction bases left unmatched: 7. CDR3 nucleotide sequence: TGTGCCAGCTCGTACGGGACAGGGAAAACCGGGGAGCTGTTTTTT. Its protein is CASSYGTGKTGELFF.

The CDR3: CASRGDRGRQNTGELFF. CDR3 nucleotides: TGTGCCAGCAGGGGTGACAGGGGACGTCAGAACACCGGGGAGCTGTTTTTT. V and J are TRBV5-4 and TRBJ2-2, with TRBD1 matching 8 bases. J was trimmed by 1 base and V by 5 bases; bases with no gene match: 10. Germline CDR1 is SGHNT and CDR2 is YYREEE (reference sequence). The CDR3 is 17 residues long. The complete variable domain, with remaining parts taken from reference TRBV5-4 and TRBJ2-2, reads ETGVTQSPTHLIKTRGQQVTLRCSSQSGHNTVSWYQQALGQGPQFIFQYYREEENGRGNFPPRFSGLQFPNYSSELNVNALELDDSALYLCASRGDRGRQNTGELFFGEGSRLTVL.

This chain joins TRBV10-1 and TRBJ2-2; 12 bases are shared with TRBD2. J gave up 6 bases and V 5 bases, and 7 bases lay outside the gene matches. Germline V gene data show CDR1 as WNHNN and CDR2 as SYGVQD (reference sequence). The CDR3 runs 16 residues. The DNA of the CDR3 is TGCGCCAGCAGTCCTCTAGCGGGAGGGCCGCCCGGGGAGCTGTTTTTT. This codes for CASSPLAGGPPGELFF.

The V call is TRBV30, the J call TRBJ2-3; 12 bases line up with TRBD2. Germline values: CDR1 GTSNPN, CDR2 SVGIG (reference sequence). With 5 bases clipped from V and 4 bases from J, the junction kept 7 bases outside the gene matches. The CDR3 consists of 15 residues. Here the CDR3 reads CAWQGLAGIADTQYF. The CDR3, as DNA: TGTGCCTGGCAGGGACTAGCGGGTATTGCAGATACGCAGTATTTT.

The chain combines TRBV11-3 with TRBJ2-7; 9 nucleotides agree with TRBD1. The CDR3 runs to 14 residues. Per the germline V gene, CDR1 is SGHNT and CDR2 is YENEEA. With 5 bases clipped from V and 7 bases from J, the junction kept 9 bases outside the gene matches. This CDR3 reads CASSPGTGRWEQYF. CDR3 nucleotide sequence: TGTGCCAGCAGCCCCGGGACAGGGAGGTGGGAGCAGTACTTC.

In this sample, this clone turned up a few times. V and J are TRBV5-4 and TRBJ1-2; 8 nucleotides align to TRBD1. Germline CDR1 SGHNT, CDR2 YYREEE (reference sequence). CDR3 length equals 13 residues. With V trimmed by 4 bases and J by 4 bases, 3 bases remained unmatched. For the CDR3, the DNA is TGTGCCAGCAGCCAAGGGACAGGCTATGGCTACACCTTC. This encodes CASSQGTGYGYTF.

The chain couples TRBV7-9 to TRBJ1-1; TRBD1 is a possible D gene (5 bases). Per the germline V gene, CDR1 is SEHNR and CDR2 is FQNEAQ (reference sequence). Trimming removed 1 base from V and 1 base from J, with 16 bases in between. The CDR3 loop spans 17 amino acids. CDR3 sequence reads: CASSLGTGPRGNTEAFF. The CDR3 bases are TGTGCCAGCAGCTTAGGTACTGGGCCAAGGGGGAACACTGAAGCTTTCTTT.

This chain connects TRBV30 to TRBJ1-2, with a tentative D call TRBD1 (6 bases). The CDR3 has 13 amino acids. With 0 bases removed from V and 8 bases from J, the gap between germline ends came to 13 bases. From germline, CDR1 is GTSNPN and CDR2 SVGIG (reference sequence). The CDR3 protein is CAWSVLTGSGYTF. CDR3 DNA sequence: TGTGCCTGGAGTGTACTAACAGGGTCCGGCTACACCTTC.

The chain is built from TRBV11-2 and TRBJ1-1; 8 bases align to TRBD1. Germline trimming cut 3 bases from V and 5 bases from J; bases unmatched to any gene: 11. CDR3 size: 16 residues. CDR1 and CDR2 (germline): SGHAT, FQNNGV. CDR3 protein: CASSFRTGQLGTEAFF. Here the CDR3 DNA reads TGTGCCAGCAGCTTTAGGACAGGGCAGTTGGGTACTGAAGCTTTCTTT.

The chain is built from TRBV27 and TRBJ1-1, with no clear D. This CDR3 comprises 13 residues. The V gene's germline CDR1 is MNHEY and CDR2 SMNVEV (reference sequence). The V gene lost 5 bases and the J gene lost 3 bases, with 10 bases spanning the gap. CDR3 sequence: CASSLEAHTEAFF. For the CDR3, the DNA is TGTGCCAGCAGTCTAGAGGCCCACACTGAAGCTTTCTTT.

The J gene is TRBJ2-6, the V gene TRBV7-8; D uncertain. Germline-derived CDR1 and CDR2 are SGHVS and FQNEAQ. The CDR3 runs to 17 residues. V was shortened by 5 bases and J by 1 base, with 15 bases between the two germline ends. The chain's CDR3 is CASSAFRLSSGANVLTF. The CDR3 region has the DNA TGTGCCAGCAGCGCGTTCCGGTTGAGTTCTGGGGCCAACGTCCTGACTTTC. Variable domain in full (rest from reference TRBV7-8 and TRBJ2-6): GAGVSQSPRYKVAKRGQDVALRCDPISGHVSLFWYQQALGQGPEFLTYFQNEAQLDKSGLPSDRFFAERPEGSVSTLKIQRTQQEDSAVYLCASSAFRLSSGANVLTFGAGSRLTVL.

The chain carries TRBV7-3 and TRBJ2-1, with 14 bases fitting TRBD2. CDR1 and CDR2 from the germline V gene are SGHTA and FQGTGA. CDR3 length: 16 amino acids. V dropped 5 bases and J dropped 10; count of bases not matched to a gene: 10. The CDR3 sequence: CASSAIGTSGSQEQFF. The DNA of the CDR3 is TGTGCCAGCAGCGCAATCGGGACTAGCGGGAGTCAGGAGCAGTTCTTC. The full variable domain, rest sourced from reference TRBV7-3 and TRBJ2-1, is GAGVSQTPSNKVTEKGKYVELRCDPISGHTALYWYRQSLGQGPEFLIYFQGTGAADDSGLPNDRFFAVRPEGSVSTLKIQRTERGDSAVYLCASSAIGTSGSQEQFFGPGTRLTVL.

This clone was seen a single time. The gene calls are TRBV6-5 and TRBJ1-1; TRBD1 aligns across 10 bases. V shed 0 bases and J 5 bases; nucleotides not matched to a gene: 6. Germline V gene data show CDR1 as MNHEY and CDR2 as SVGAGI. This CDR3 region has 16 residues. The CDR3 loop is CASSYSKRTGGTEAFF. CDR3 DNA: TGTGCCAGCAGTTACTCTAAACGGACAGGGGGTACTGAAGCTTTCTTT.

This rearrangement joins TRBV11-2 to TRBJ2-4, with 9 bases matching TRBD2. CDR3 size: 11 residues. With V trimmed by 5 bases and J by 15 bases, 5 bases remained unmatched. The V gene's germline CDR1 is SGHAT and CDR2 FQNNGV. Written as DNA, the CDR3 is TGTGCCAGCAGCCTGGGACTAGCTACGTACTTC. Translating it yields CASSLGLATYF.

V usage is TRBV19 and J usage is TRBJ1-5; tentative D call: TRBD1 (5 bases). This CDR3 has 15 residues. Trimming stripped 4 bases from V and 5 bases from J, with 15 bases between. Germline V lookup: CDR1 LNHDA, CDR2 SQIVND (reference sequence). The CDR3 DNA sequence: TGTGCCAGTAGTAGACCAGGGATGACCGATCAGCCCCAGCATTTT. Protein product: CASSRPGMTDQPQHF.

The chain is built from TRBV4-2 and TRBJ2-7; 9 bases map to TRBD2. V was pared by 0 bases and J by 4 bases, with 10 bases of the junction left unmatched. CDR1 and CDR2 (germline): LGHNA, YNFKEQ. The CDR3 length is 17 residues. The CDR3 nucleotides are TGTGCCAGCAGCCAAGATTCGGTAGCGGGAGAGGTTTACGAGCAGTACTTC. Translating gives CASSQDSVAGEVYEQYF.